This TCR beta chain originates from a study of T cell repertoires in cytomegalovirus infection. This clonotype was observed many times. Its antigen is unknown. Findings and caveats of the study: In two of eight donors, the top clonotype was HLA-C-restricted CMV-specific. Adding up the frequency of public TCR beta families identified people who carried CMV plus the relevant HLA.

One entry per CDR3 protein results from TCRdb running MiXCR on the reads. Here the sample spans about 130,000 distinct CDR3 sequences, about 10% being singletons. Germline CDR1 and CDR2: MGHRA and YSYEKL. Trimming left V 1 base short and J 3 bases short, with 14 bases between. This CDR3 is 16 amino acids long. This chain joins TRBV4-1 and TRBJ2-3; a weak D match, TRBD1 (6 bases). The clonotype originates from a human donor in good health (CMV status not recorded). Some clones in this sample may be carry-over from other donors' samples. The sample was PBMCs. CDR3 loop: CASSQGQGKETDTQYF. In DNA, the CDR3 is TGCGCCAGCAGCCAAGGTCAGGGGAAGGAGACAGATACGCAGTATTTT.